The rows below give T cell receptor beta chains drawn from one sample of a study of cytotoxic CD8 clonotypes in ibrutinib-treated CLL. Some clones are missing from TCRdb's copy, which holds only in-frame ones; the method was immunoSEQ multiplex PCR. The sample gives 250,000 to 350,000 clones, 76% of which show up once; about 6% is in the top ten. Sequenced material: PBMCs, taken at disease progression, from a patient treated with ibrutinib. These receptors all come from a human donor with chronic lymphocytic leukemia. CDR3s include the opening cysteine and the closing phenylalanine or tryptophan. A D gene is named only where the DNA matches it firmly. Some rows have no size entry. The others give once, few or many, or a class for an expanded clone.

CDR3aa: CASSLNPRPAAFGNTIYF
CDR3nt: TGTGCCAGCAGCTTAAACCCCCGGCCGGCCGCGTTTGGAAACACCATATATTTT
len: 18
j_gene: TRBJ1-3
d_gene: .
abundance: .
v_gene: TRBV7-6

CDR3aa: CASSYRVDRGRWPQHF
CDR3nt: TGTGCCAGCAGTTACCGAGTGGACAGGGGGCGTTGGCCCCAGCATTTT
len: 16
j_gene: TRBJ1-5
d_gene: TRBD1
abundance: .
v_gene: TRBV6-5

CDR3aa: CASSRLAGVYEQYF
CDR3nt: TGTGCCAGCAGTAGACTAGCGGGAGTCTACGAGCAGTACTTC
len: 14
j_gene: TRBJ2-7
d_gene: TRBD2
abundance: few
v_gene: TRBV6-1

CDR3aa: CASSQPGVPYEQYF
CDR3nt: TGTGCCAGCAGCCAACCGGGGGTCCCCTACGAGCAGTACTTC
len: 14
j_gene: TRBJ2-7
d_gene: .
abundance: .
v_gene: TRBV7-8

CDR3aa: CASSLIFTGGGNEQFF
CDR3nt: TGTGCCAGCAGTTTAATCTTCACAGGGGGAGGGAATGAGCAGTTCTTC
len: 16
j_gene: TRBJ2-1
d_gene: .
abundance: few
v_gene: TRBV28

CDR3aa: CASSVKGGSGNTIYF
CDR3nt: TGTGCCAGCAGCGTAAAGGGCGGCTCTGGAAACACCATATATTTT
len: 15
j_gene: TRBJ1-3
d_gene: .
abundance: .
v_gene: TRBV9

CDR3aa: CSVGGGRYQPQHF
CDR3nt: TGCAGCGTTGGTGGGGGGCGATATCAGCCCCAGCATTTT
len: 13
j_gene: TRBJ1-5
d_gene: .
abundance: .
v_gene: TRBV29-1

CDR3aa: CASSPISGGWTDTQYF
CDR3nt: TGTGCCAGCAGCCCTATTAGCGGGGGGTGGACAGATACGCAGTATTTT
len: 16
j_gene: TRBJ2-3
d_gene: TRBD2
abundance: once
v_gene: TRBV9

CDR3aa: CASTQGGEQYF
CDR3nt: TGTGCCAGTACACAGGGGGGCGAGCAGTACTTC
len: 11
j_gene: TRBJ2-7
d_gene: TRBD1
abundance: .
v_gene: TRBV7-2

CDR3aa: CASRVGGSNNQPQHF
CDR3nt: TGCGCCAGCAGGGTCGGGGGAAGCAACAATCAGCCCCAGCATTTT
len: 15
j_gene: TRBJ1-5
d_gene: .
abundance: .
v_gene: TRBV5-1

CDR3aa: CSVDLAGANYGYTF
CDR3nt: TGCAGCGTTGATTTGGCGGGGGCAAACTATGGCTACACCTTC
len: 14
j_gene: TRBJ1-2
d_gene: .
abundance: .
v_gene: TRBV29-1

CDR3aa: CASSLGGRAGYEQYF
CDR3nt: TGTGCCAGCAGCTTAGGCGGGAGGGCCGGGTACGAGCAGTACTTC
len: 15
j_gene: TRBJ2-7
d_gene: TRBD2
abundance: .
v_gene: TRBV5-4

CDR3aa: CATSRDLREQFF
CDR3nt: TGTGCCACCAGCAGAGATCTTCGGGAGCAGTTCTTC
len: 12
j_gene: TRBJ2-1
d_gene: .
abundance: few
v_gene: TRBV15

CDR3aa: CASSATGGFGTDTQYF
CDR3nt: TGTGCCAGCAGTGCCACAGGCGGTTTCGGCACAGATACGCAGTATTTT
len: 16
j_gene: TRBJ2-3
d_gene: .
abundance: .
v_gene: TRBV9

CDR3aa: CASCAGTSYNEQFF
CDR3nt: TGTGCCAGCTGCGCCGGGACCTCCTACAATGAGCAGTTCTTC
len: 14
j_gene: TRBJ2-1
d_gene: .
abundance: .
v_gene: TRBV18

CDR3aa: CASSPRAPGFGNTIYF
CDR3nt: TGTGCCAGCAGTCCCAGGGCTCCAGGGTTTGGAAACACCATATATTTT
len: 16
j_gene: TRBJ1-3
d_gene: .
abundance: .
v_gene: TRBV2

CDR3aa: CASSKGNEIDQPQHF
CDR3nt: TGTGCCAGCAGCAAGGGCAACGAAATTGATCAGCCCCAGCATTTT
len: 15
j_gene: TRBJ1-5
d_gene: .
abundance: .
v_gene: TRBV7-9

CDR3aa: CASSSNSGSGEQYF
CDR3nt: TGTGCCAGCAGTTCGAATAGCGGGAGCGGCGAGCAGTACTTC
len: 14
j_gene: TRBJ2-7
d_gene: TRBD2
abundance: .
v_gene: TRBV7-8

CDR3aa: CSVGSARGGYTF
CDR3nt: TGCAGCGTTGGGAGTGCCCGGGGTGGCTACACCTTC
len: 12
j_gene: TRBJ1-2
d_gene: .
abundance: few
v_gene: TRBV29-1

CDR3aa: CASSRAGVALNEQFF
CDR3nt: TGTGCCAGCAGTCGAGCGGGAGTTGCGTTGAATGAGCAGTTCTTC
len: 15
j_gene: TRBJ2-1
d_gene: TRBD2
abundance: .
v_gene: TRBV6-5

CDR3aa: CASSPDRGSLYEQYF
CDR3nt: TGTGCCAGCAGCCCAGACAGGGGTAGTCTCTACGAGCAGTACTTC
len: 15
j_gene: TRBJ2-7
d_gene: TRBD1
abundance: .
v_gene: TRBV7-3

CDR3aa: CASSTRRDRGWTGELFF
CDR3nt: TGTGCCAGCAGCACCCGGCGGGACAGGGGCTGGACCGGGGAGCTGTTTTTT
len: 17
j_gene: TRBJ2-2
d_gene: TRBD1
abundance: .
v_gene: TRBV9

CDR3aa: CASSLSSQGGSGYTF
CDR3nt: TGTGCCAGCAGTTTATCTTCCCAGGGAGGTAGTGGCTACACCTTC
len: 15
j_gene: TRBJ1-2
d_gene: .
abundance: .
v_gene: TRBV27

CDR3aa: CASSLSLAAVGQETQYF
CDR3nt: TGTGCCAGCAGCTTGTCTCTCGCCGCGGTTGGGCAAGAGACCCAGTACTTC
len: 17
j_gene: TRBJ2-5
d_gene: .
abundance: .
v_gene: TRBV7-9

CDR3aa: CASSGAEPFYGYTF
CDR3nt: TGTGCCAGCAGTGGAGCAGAACCTTTCTATGGCTACACCTTC
len: 14
j_gene: TRBJ1-2
d_gene: .
abundance: .
v_gene: TRBV2

CDR3aa: CASSFSSGPIRIGNEQFF
CDR3nt: TGTGCCAGCAGCTTTTCCTCCGGGCCCATTAGAATCGGCAATGAGCAGTTCTTC
len: 18
j_gene: TRBJ2-1
d_gene: .
abundance: .
v_gene: TRBV7-8

CDR3aa: CASSLNGGDEKLFF
CDR3nt: TGTGCCAGCAGTTTAAATGGGGGAGATGAAAAACTGTTTTTT
len: 14
j_gene: TRBJ1-4
d_gene: .
abundance: .
v_gene: TRBV27

CDR3aa: CASSYSIGAGQPQHF
CDR3nt: TGTGCCAGCAGTTACTCTATAGGGGCAGGGCAGCCCCAGCATTTT
len: 15
j_gene: TRBJ1-5
d_gene: .
abundance: .
v_gene: TRBV6-5

CDR3aa: CASSPQGARGTDTQYF
CDR3nt: TGTGCCAGCTCACCACAAGGGGCGAGGGGCACAGATACGCAGTATTTT
len: 16
j_gene: TRBJ2-3
d_gene: .
abundance: .
v_gene: TRBV18

CDR3aa: CASSSENDPYNEQFF
CDR3nt: TGTGCCAGCAGTTCAGAGAATGACCCTTACAATGAGCAGTTCTTC
len: 15
j_gene: TRBJ2-1
d_gene: .
abundance: once
v_gene: TRBV27

CDR3aa: CASSVGPAGGPEQYF
CDR3nt: TGTGCCAGCAGCGTAGGCCCAGCGGGAGGGCCTGAGCAGTACTTC
len: 15
j_gene: TRBJ2-7
d_gene: TRBD2
abundance: .
v_gene: TRBV9

CDR3aa: CASRPTGTGNQPQHF
CDR3nt: TGTGCCAGCAGACCGACAGGGACGGGCAATCAGCCCCAGCATTTT
len: 15
j_gene: TRBJ1-5
d_gene: TRBD1
abundance: .
v_gene: TRBV28

CDR3aa: CASSQFQVKYQETQYF
CDR3nt: TGCGCCAGCAGTCAATTCCAGGTGAAGTACCAAGAGACCCAGTACTTC
len: 16
j_gene: TRBJ2-5
d_gene: .
abundance: .
v_gene: TRBV23-1

CDR3aa: CATSRDRGFTETQYF
CDR3nt: TGTGCCACCAGCAGGGACAGGGGGTTTACTGAGACCCAGTACTTC
len: 15
j_gene: TRBJ2-5
d_gene: TRBD1
abundance: .
v_gene: TRBV15

CDR3aa: CASREGGQGMFEAFF
CDR3nt: TGTGCCAGCAGAGAAGGGGGACAGGGAATGTTTGAAGCTTTCTTT
len: 15
j_gene: TRBJ1-1
d_gene: TRBD1
abundance: few
v_gene: TRBV27

CDR3aa: CASSPLPGFTEAFF
CDR3nt: TGTGCCAGCTCACCACTTCCCGGTTTCACTGAAGCTTTCTTT
len: 14
j_gene: TRBJ1-1
d_gene: .
abundance: .
v_gene: TRBV18

CDR3aa: CASSWSGSSYEQYF
CDR3nt: TGTGCCAGCAGCTGGAGCGGAAGCTCCTACGAGCAGTACTTC
len: 14
j_gene: TRBJ2-7
d_gene: .
abundance: .
v_gene: TRBV11-2

CDR3aa: CASSARATNEKLFF
CDR3nt: TGTGCCAGCAGCGCTCGGGCAACTAATGAAAAACTGTTTTTT
len: 14
j_gene: TRBJ1-4
d_gene: .
abundance: .
v_gene: TRBV7-9

CDR3aa: CASSLGQSNTGELFF
CDR3nt: TGTGCCAGCAGCCTGGGACAATCGAACACCGGGGAGCTGTTTTTT
len: 15
j_gene: TRBJ2-2
d_gene: .
abundance: .
v_gene: TRBV7-3

CDR3aa: CASSVSSSGYTF
CDR3nt: TGTGCCAGCAGTGTCAGTTCAAGCGGCTACACCTTC
len: 12
j_gene: TRBJ1-2
d_gene: .
abundance: few
v_gene: TRBV25-1

CDR3aa: CASSYSSGRAGLYNEQFF
CDR3nt: TGTGCCAGCAGTTATTCTAGCGGGAGGGCCGGCCTATACAATGAGCAGTTCTTC
len: 18
j_gene: TRBJ2-1
d_gene: TRBD2
abundance: .
v_gene: TRBV28

CDR3aa: CASSVQGETQYF
CDR3nt: TGTGCCAGCAGTGTACAGGGAGAGACCCAGTACTTC
len: 12
j_gene: TRBJ2-5
d_gene: .
abundance: few
v_gene: TRBV2

CDR3aa: CASSLRRDEAFF
CDR3nt: TGCGCCAGCAGCTTGAGGCGGGATGAAGCTTTCTTT
len: 12
j_gene: TRBJ1-1
d_gene: .
abundance: .
v_gene: TRBV5-1

CDR3aa: CASRTAYNSPLHF
CDR3nt: TGCGCCAGCAGGACAGCCTATAATTCACCCCTCCACTTT
len: 13
j_gene: TRBJ1-6
d_gene: .
abundance: .
v_gene: TRBV5-1

CDR3aa: CASSFNRGNTEAFF
CDR3nt: TGTGCCAGCAGCTTCAACAGGGGGAACACTGAAGCTTTCTTT
len: 14
j_gene: TRBJ1-1
d_gene: TRBD1
abundance: once
v_gene: TRBV11-2

CDR3aa: CASSVTGSYFDEQYF
CDR3nt: TGTGCCAGCAGCGTTACAGGCTCCTACTTCGACGAGCAGTACTTC
len: 15
j_gene: TRBJ2-7
d_gene: .
abundance: .
v_gene: TRBV5-4

CDR3aa: CASSLMGLNKETQYF
CDR3nt: TGCGCCAGCAGCCTGATGGGGCTAAACAAAGAGACCCAGTACTTC
len: 15
j_gene: TRBJ2-5
d_gene: .
abundance: .
v_gene: TRBV4-1

CDR3aa: CASSHPKLAAPSDTQYF
CDR3nt: TGCGCCAGCAGTCACCCCAAGCTAGCGGCCCCATCAGATACGCAGTATTTT
len: 17
j_gene: TRBJ2-3
d_gene: TRBD2
abundance: .
v_gene: TRBV23-1